This T cell receptor (beta chain) appears in the sequencing data of a study of shared clonotypes between healthy human individuals (dated by TCRdb to about 2020). With respect to the entire study: Two women and a few men aged 18 to 49 years were included in the cohort. To estimate repertoire size and how much clonotypes are shared between individuals, the study performed deep sequencing of blood TCR repertoires from about 5 healthy adults. Leukapheresis yielded between about 0.94 and 8.9 billion PBMCs per donor. Different laboratories and diverse techniques were used to prepare libraries and sequence TCR repertoires, to increase sequencing depth and limit assay-specific biases. For each donor, three plates each were used for CD4 naive and CD4 memory, two plates were used for CD8 naive, and one plate was used for CD8 memory. On the study overall, not on this receptor specifically: Sampling was restricted to blood, and TCR repertoires in tissue are likely to differ from TCR repertoires in blood. The genetic and exposure-history diversity represented was limited by the small number of donors. Rarefaction of sorted-subset datasets indicated incomplete sequencing despite the large sequencing depth. Compared with non-shared clonotypes, the clonotypes found in all four sorted-subset donors had higher generation probabilities. Naive subsets generally had larger estimated clonotype richness than memory subsets. Pairwise subsampling indicated that sequencing depth was expected to affect the degree of clonotype sharing among donors. Across a few donors, about 5% of naive CD4, 3.5% of naive CD8, approximately 2.5% of memory CD4, and 0.3% to 0.45% of memory CD8 clonotypes were shared.

In its sample, this clone was seen once. Which antigen it targets is not known. No much larger clone exists at a distance of one base, and base qualities are not known. The germline V gene sets CDR1 to SQVTM and CDR2 to ANQGSEA. V drops 4 bases and J drops 1 base, leaving 4 bases in between. Including cysteine and phenylalanine, the CDR3 has 11 amino acids. The only DNA kept is the CDR3, 33 bases in frame from the first base. Using the deep immunoSEQ assay, multiplex PCR amplified TCR CDR3 regions from genomic DNA. Extracted genomic DNA from each cell subset was distributed evenly across all wells of several immunoSEQ 96-well plates, and each plate was treated as a replicate. Each replicate PCR for sorted subsets received about 0.2 ug genomic DNA, equal to roughly 33,000 T cell genomes. The purified libraries were quantified using a Qubit 3.0 fluorometer, sized with a Bioanalyzer 2100, and then quantified again using the KAPA Library Quantification kit. Each immunoSEQ 96-well plate was sequenced on its own single-read 150-cycle Illumina NextSeq 550 flow cell. As for the original processing: The immunoSEQ output contained only junctional sequences without quality scores, so filtering could not match that applied to full-length reads. To assign V/J genes and CDR3, sequences were annotated against IMGT germline references using PyIR, a Python wrapper for IgBLAST v1.9. Reads were filtered out if the reads had weak V/J assignments (E-value above 1e-6), no CDR3, stop codons, out-of-frame junctions, or ambiguous translated residues. A V3J clonotype was defined by an identical inferred V gene, J gene, and CDR3 amino acid sequence. To compute the percentage overlap between repertoires, the number of shared unique clonotypes was divided by the size of the smaller repertoire. Repertoire richness was assessed with RTK rarefaction, the Chao1 estimator, and Recon v2.1 estimates of unobserved clonotypes. Generation probabilities for all TCRbeta clonotypes obtained by the gDNA method from a few donors were computed using OLGA. Entries here come from immuneACCESS through TCRdb and include only in-frame sequences with V and J called. Some clones fail to appear in such tables; in the studies checked, an unresolved V gene covers under half of the shortfall, and the cause of the remainder is unknown. V, J and clone size are taken as reported in that table, and D and trimming were inferred from the DNA itself. The sample table holds roughly 1,000,000 clones, of which approximately 78% were seen once. The top ten clonotypes cover 0.6% to 0.75% of the sample.

Donors were healthy HIV-negative adults with no recently reported acute infections or vaccinations. All donors were Caucasian adults living in Nashville, Tennessee, USA. CD4+ T cells were enriched through magnetic negative selection, after which naive cells were positively selected on CD45RA and the remaining negative fraction served as the memory subset. After blood collection by leukapheresis, PBMCs were isolated using Ficoll-Histopaque density gradient centrifugation and then cryopreserved in the vapor phase of liquid nitrogen. Analytical flow cytometry was used to check the purity and quantity of every magnetically sorted T cell population. Genomic DNA was isolated from each sorted fraction and quantified by UV absorbance on a Nanodrop 2000c.

The receptor chain draws on TRBV29-1 and TRBJ1-1, with the D gene not clear enough to name. The source material was memory CD4+ T cells from PBMCs. The cell subset or site label on this specimen signifies: CD45RA-negative fraction. This TCR came from a young man in good health. Some clones in this sample may be carry-over from other donors' samples. CDR3 loop: CSVAWNTEAFF. The DNA is TGCAGCGTTGCCTGGAACACTGAAGCTTTCTTT.